Presented here are 23 T cell receptor beta chains from one specimen sequenced in a study of radiotherapy plus CTLA-4 blockade in lung cancer. TCRdb's copy holds only in-frame clones and misses some; the assay was immunoSEQ multiplex PCR. The sample has about 90,000 clones; around 86% are singletons. Material: peripheral blood, obtained from a patient treated with radiotherapy plus ipilimumab. The origin of the receptors is a human donor with non-small cell lung cancer that progressed on radiotherapy plus ipilimumab.

The chain carries TRBV18 and TRBJ2-2; TRBD1 agrees at 8 bases. The length of the CDR3 is 16 residues. V shed 3 bases and J 0 bases; nucleotides not matched to a gene: 3. Per germline, CDR1 KGHSH and CDR2 LQKENI. The CDR3 here is CASSPQGAANTGELFF. For the CDR3, the DNA is TGTGCCAGCTCACCCCAGGGGGCTGCGAACACCGGGGAGCTGTTTTTT.

In regard to this clone: The same CDR3 can be traced to other DNA sequences in this sample. CDR3 DNA sequence: TGCGCCAGCAGCTTGGATGGGGGAGGTGGGGTGCAGTTCTTC. Translating gives CASSLDGGGGVQFF. The J gene is TRBJ2-1, the V gene TRBV5-1, with a weak D call TRBD2 (6 bases). V dropped 0 bases and J dropped 12 bases, with 16 bases sitting between them. CDR1 and CDR2 from the germline V gene are SGHRS and YFSETQ. The CDR3 is 14 amino acids.

J is TRBJ1-2 and V is TRBV19; TRBD1 matches at 8 bases. This CDR3 region has 16 residues. V shed 6 bases, J shed 4 bases, and the junction held 13 bases outside the gene matches. Per the germline V gene, CDR1 is LNHDA and CDR2 is SQIVND (reference sequence). DNA of the CDR3: TGTGCCAGTAGCCGTGCGGGGGGAACAGGGGGCTATGGCTACACCTTC. It encodes CASSRAGGTGGYGYTF.

This clone showed up just once. The rearrangement joins TRBV5-6 to TRBJ1-4; no definite D call. Germline lookup yields CDR1 SGHDT and CDR2 YYEEEE. The V end lost 4 bases, the J end lost 4 bases, and 11 bases lay between the germline ends. This CDR3 has 14 residues. Here the CDR3 DNA reads TGTGCCAGCAGCCCCGTAAGTCTTAATGAAAAACTGTTTTTT. This sequence encodes CASSPVSLNEKLFF.

J is TRBJ2-1 and V is TRBV11-3; no definite D call. The CDR3 sequence is 15 residues long. Germline V gene lookup returns CDR1 SGHNT and CDR2 YENEEA. Trimming removed 3 bases from V and 6 bases from J, with 15 bases in between. As DNA, the CDR3 is TGTGCCAGCAGCTTCGGACGGACGGCCGGCAATGAGCAGTTCTTC. Protein sequence: CASSFGRTAGNEQFF.

The chain carries TRBV9 and TRBJ1-4, with TRBD1 matching 7 bases. There are 17 residues in the CDR3. J gave up 0 bases and V 4 bases, and 9 bases lay outside the gene matches. The V gene's germline CDR1 is SGDLS and CDR2 YYNGEE. CDR3 sequence: CASSFRQGDPTNEKLFF. The CDR3 DNA sequence: TGTGCCAGCAGCTTCAGACAGGGAGACCCAACTAATGAAAAACTGTTTTTT.

This chain links TRBV13 with TRBJ1-1; D is undetermined. This CDR3 region has 14 residues. Germline V gene sequence: CDR1 PRHDT, CDR2 FYEKMQ (reference sequence). V lost 5 bases to trimming and J lost 1 base, with 11 bases between them. This CDR3 is CASSLGGENTEAFF. The CDR3 DNA is TGTGCCAGCAGCCTGGGTGGGGAGAACACTGAAGCTTTCTTT.

The chain uses TRBV9 and TRBJ2-5; D ambiguous. V lost 0 bases to trimming and J lost 7 bases, with 10 bases between them. This CDR3 spans 13 amino acids. Germline V lookup: CDR1 SGDLS, CDR2 YYNGEE. CDR3 in amino acids: CASSVVLSGTQYF. The CDR3 nucleotides read TGTGCCAGCAGCGTAGTTCTGTCGGGGACCCAGTACTTC. The full variable domain, its missing parts supplied by reference TRBV9 and TRBJ2-5, is DSGVTQTPKHLITATGQRVTLRCSPRSGDLSVYWYQQSLDQGLQFLIQYYNGEERAKGNILERFSAQQFPDLHSELNLSSLELGDSALYFCASSVVLSGTQYFGPGTRLLVL.

The V call is TRBV2, the J call TRBJ1-5, with D possibly matching TRBD1 (5 bases). V was cut by 1 base and J by 5 bases, with 12 bases left in between. This CDR3 has 15 residues. The germline V gene has CDR1 SNHLY and CDR2 FYNNEI. CDR3 DNA: TGTGCCAGCAGTGAAGGGACATTCGAATATCAGCCCCAGCATTTT. This translates into CASSEGTFEYQPQHF.

In its sample, this clone was seen once. The chain has TRBV2 and TRBJ2-7, with D possibly matching TRBD1 (5 bases). Trimming removed 4 bases from V and 2 bases from J, with 15 bases in between. The CDR3 runs to 15 residues. Germline CDR1 and CDR2: SNHLY and FYNNEI. This CDR3 reads CASSGGPQGPYEQYF. The CDR3 nucleotides are TGTGCCAGCAGTGGGGGCCCCCAGGGTCCCTACGAGCAGTACTTC.

The chain couples TRBV19 to TRBJ1-4; D is unresolved. The V gene's germline CDR1 is LNHDA and CDR2 SQIVND (reference sequence). The V gene lost 1 base and the J gene lost 8 bases, with 8 bases spanning the gap. This CDR3 region has 13 residues. The CDR3 sequence is CASSIAAGEKLFF. CDR3 in DNA: TGTGCCAGTAGTATAGCGGCCGGGGAAAAACTGTTTTTT.

The J gene is TRBJ2-3, the V gene TRBV4-2, with TRBD2 identical over 8 bases. The germline gives CDR1 LGHNA, CDR2 YNFKEQ. The CDR3 runs to 14 residues. V was clipped by 0 bases and J by 7 bases; unmatched bases: 3. The CDR3 nucleotides read TGTGCCAGCAGCCAAGATACTAGCGGCTATACGCAGTATTTT. Translation: CASSQDTSGYTQYF.

V usage is TRBV4-1 and J usage is TRBJ2-7, with 8 bases that match TRBD1. Trimming cost V 1 base and J 3 bases; bases outside gene matches: 5. Per the germline V gene, CDR1 is MGHRA and CDR2 is YSYEKL. The CDR3 sequence is 15 residues long. Here the CDR3 reads CASSQGGTGLYEQYF. The CDR3, as DNA: TGCGCCAGCAGCCAAGGCGGGACAGGCCTCTACGAGCAGTACTTC.

The chain has TRBV6-6 and TRBJ2-2; 9 bases are shared with TRBD2. V lost 6 bases to trimming and J lost 10 bases; unmatched junction nucleotides: 9. The CDR3 has 14 residues. Germline V gives CDR1 MNHNY, CDR2 SVGAGI (reference sequence). The CDR3 DNA follows: TGTGCCAGCAGCCTAGCGGGATCTAAGACGGAGCTGTTTTTT. Translation: CASSLAGSKTELFF.

The J gene is TRBJ2-1, the V gene TRBV11-3, with 7 bases matching TRBD2. Germline V lookup: CDR1 SGHNT, CDR2 YENEEA. V was pared by 5 bases and J by 6 bases, with 22 bases of the junction left unmatched. This CDR3 has 19 residues. CDR3 DNA: TGTGCCAGCAGCCTTTATTCGCCGGGAGGCCACTCACAGTTCAATGAGCAGTTCTTC. Translating gives CASSLYSPGGHSQFNEQFF.

The V call is TRBV7-8, the J call TRBJ1-3; no clear D. The CDR3 loop spans 12 amino acids. Looked up from germline, CDR1 is SGHVS and CDR2 is FQNEAQ. Trimming removed 1 base from V and 5 bases from J, with 3 bases in between. CDR3 sequence: CASSLERNTIYF. CDR3 nucleotide sequence: TGTGCCAGCAGCTTAGAACGAAACACCATATATTTT. The whole variable domain, remainder taken from reference TRBV7-8 and TRBJ1-3, is GAGVSQSPRYKVAKRGQDVALRCDPISGHVSLFWYQQALGQGPEFLTYFQNEAQLDKSGLPSDRFFAERPEGSVSTLKIQRTQQEDSAVYLCASSLERNTIYFGEGSWLTVV.

The genes are TRBV2 and TRBJ1-2; D is uncertain. Germline CDR1 reads SNHLY; CDR2 reads FYNNEI. The CDR3 is made up of 13 amino acids. The V end was cut by 4 bases, the J end by 2 bases, with 8 bases between. The CDR3: CASSVERNYGYTF. DNA for the CDR3: TGTGCCAGCAGTGTAGAACGGAACTATGGCTACACCTTC.

The gene calls are TRBV4-2 and TRBJ2-7; D is uncertain. Trimming pared 0 bases from V and 0 bases from J, leaving 15 bases between. CDR1 is LGHNA and CDR2 is YNFKEQ in the germline V gene. This CDR3 region has 17 residues. In DNA form, the CDR3 reads TGTGCCAGCAGCCAAGATAGACTCCCAGGATACTCCTACGAGCAGTACTTC. Translating gives CASSQDRLPGYSYEQYF.

The chain has TRBV19 and TRBJ2-4; D tentatively fits TRBD1 or TRBD2 (7 bases each). Trimming took 5 bases from V and 0 from J, leaving 17 bases between them. CDR1 LNHDA and CDR2 SQIVND come from the germline V gene (reference sequence). This CDR3 region has 17 residues. The CDR3 DNA sequence: TGTGCCAGTAGTCAGACAGGGAGGGGATTAGCCAAAAACATTCAGTACTTC. Translation gives CASSQTGRGLAKNIQYF.

This chain connects TRBV9 to TRBJ2-3; 7 bases line up with TRBD1. Germline V CDR1 and CDR2: SGDLS, YYNGEE. The CDR3 covers 14 residues. Trimming removed 4 bases from V and 5 bases from J; junction bases left unmatched: 7. This CDR3 is CASSPGGQEDTQYF. CDR3 sequence (DNA): TGTGCCAGCAGCCCCGGAGGACAGGAAGATACGCAGTATTTT. The entire variable domain, with the rest obtained from reference TRBV9 and TRBJ2-3, is as follows: DSGVTQTPKHLITATGQRVTLRCSPRSGDLSVYWYQQSLDQGLQFLIQYYNGEERAKGNILERFSAQQFPDLHSELNLSSLELGDSALYFCASSPGGQEDTQYFGPGTRLTVL.

The rearrangement uses TRBV5-1 and TRBJ1-2; possible D gene TRBD1, 5 bases. V was cut by 0 bases and J by 7 bases, with 10 bases left in between. Looked up from germline, CDR1 is SGHRS and CDR2 is YFSETQ. The CDR3 totals 13 residues. CDR3 loop: CASSLAQGSGYTF. The CDR3 DNA sequence: TGCGCCAGCAGCTTGGCCCAGGGTTCTGGCTACACCTTC. The full variable domain, its missing parts supplied by reference TRBV5-1 and TRBJ1-2, is KAGVTQTPRYLIKTRGQQVTLSCSPISGHRSVSWYQQTPGQGLQFLFEYFSETQRNKGNFPGRFSGRQFSNSRSEMNVSTLELGDSALYLCASSLAQGSGYTFGSGTRLTVV.

The chain carries TRBV7-8 and TRBJ2-1; 7 bases line up with TRBD2. This CDR3 region has 19 residues. J lost 1 base, V lost 1 base, and 13 bases had no gene match. Per the germline V gene, CDR1 is SGHVS and CDR2 is FQNEAQ. In DNA form, the CDR3 reads TGTGCCAGCAGCTTAGGGACCCGGGGTAGCGGGCCGTCCTACAATGAGCAGTTCTTC. Amino acids: CASSLGTRGSGPSYNEQFF.

The gene calls are TRBV11-2 and TRBJ1-2; 10 positions agree with TRBD1. Germline assignment: CDR1 SGHAT and CDR2 FQNNGV. The CDR3 has 14 residues. After removal of 0 bases from V and 11 bases from J, the junction contained 6 bases not matched to a gene. CDR3 amino acids: CASSLDGTGAEYTF. As DNA, the CDR3 is TGTGCCAGCAGCTTAGATGGGACAGGGGCAGAGTACACCTTC.